Each of the 14 T cell receptor beta chains below was sequenced from the same sample in a study of blood T cells in healthy people across ages. Through a sample-barcoded 5' primer and a J-beta primer mix, a second PCR was run for roughly 6 to 11 cycles. In TCRdb, the 5' RACE reads were re-called with MiXCR into one record per CDR3 protein. The table lists 540,000 or so distinct CDR3 sequences, less than 25% of them singletons, with roughly 10% in the top ten. This same sample was also part of a study on T cells of mothers and their children.

The source material was blood. These receptors all stem from a boy between 10 and 17 years old in good health.

This sequence joins TRBV9 and TRBJ2-5; D remains unclear. CDR3 length equals 15 residues. V gave up 4 bases and J gave up 0 bases, with 13 bases separating them. The germline gives CDR1 SGDLS, CDR2 YYNGEE. CDR3 nucleotides: TGTGCCAGCAGCCCCACACCCATATACCAAGAGACCCAGTACTTC. It codes for CASSPTPIYQETQYF.

This clonotype has only a few counts. The V call is TRBV20-1, the J call TRBJ2-5; 7 nucleotides line up with TRBD1. The J call is uncertain, as TRBJ2-1 better fits the DNA end. The CDR3 has 15 amino acids. Germline lookup yields CDR1 DFQATT and CDR2 SNEGSKA (reference sequence). The CDR3: CSARELGQVNDEQFF. In DNA, the CDR3 is TGCAGTGCTAGAGAACTCGGACAGGTGAATGATGAGCAGTTCTTC.

This chain joins TRBV5-5 and TRBJ2-2; no reliable D call. Germline V gene lookup returns CDR1 SGHKS and CDR2 YYEKEE (reference sequence). The V gene lost 1 base and the J gene lost 8 bases, with 6 bases spanning the gap. The CDR3 spans 12 residues. The CDR3 sequence: CASSLFMGELFF. Written as DNA, the CDR3 is TGTGCCAGCAGCTTGTTCATGGGGGAGCTGTTTTTT.

The chain combines TRBV24-1 with TRBJ1-5, with 7 nucleotides matching TRBD1. The CDR3 sequence is 14 residues long. Germline trimming cut 10 bases from V and 4 bases from J; bases unmatched to any gene: 9. Germline values: CDR1 KGHDR, CDR2 SFDVKD. The CDR3 region is CATEGQDRNQPQHF. For the CDR3, the DNA is TGTGCCACTGAAGGACAGGACCGGAATCAGCCCCAGCATTTT.

The chain has TRBV5-1 and TRBJ2-5, with no clear D. Germline V gene data show CDR1 as SGHRS and CDR2 as YFSETQ. With 2 bases removed from V and 2 bases from J, the gap between germline ends came to 13 bases. This CDR3 has 15 residues. CDR3 DNA: TGCGCCAGCAGCTTTGGCAGACCTTTACAAGAGACCCAGTACTTC. Translating gives CASSFGRPLQETQYF. The full variable domain, with the rest looked up from reference TRBV5-1 and TRBJ2-5, is KAGVTQTPRYLIKTRGQQVTLSCSPISGHRSVSWYQQTPGQGLQFLFEYFSETQRNKGNFPGRFSGRQFSNSRSEMNVSTLELGDSALYLCASSFGRPLQETQYFGPGTRLLVL.

This chain uses TRBV28 with TRBJ2-7, with no clear D. V was shortened by 3 bases and J by 5 bases, with 5 bases between the two germline ends. From germline, CDR1 is MDHEN and CDR2 SYDVKM. CDR3 length equals 11 residues. The CDR3 spells CASSFIDEQYF. CDR3 nucleotide sequence: TGTGCCAGCAGTTTCATCGACGAGCAGTACTTC.

This clonotype has a handful of counts. The chain couples TRBV12-3 or TRBV12-4 to TRBJ2-7, with 9 nucleotides matching TRBD2. The J segment lost 3 bases and the V segment lost 5 bases, leaving 11 bases of the junction unmatched. CDR3 length: 16 residues. The CDR3: CASSPRRSGGNYEQYF. The DNA of the CDR3 is TGTGCCAGCAGTCCGCGTCGTAGCGGGGGTAACTACGAGCAGTACTTC.

This clonotype turned up a few times. The chain has TRBV29-1 and TRBJ2-5; D call uncertain. The J call could be wrong; TRBJ2-7 is a better fit for the DNA end. The germline gives CDR1 SQVTM, CDR2 ANQGSEA. The CDR3 is 12 amino acids. CDR3 in DNA: TGCAGCGTTGTAGGTCCCACCTACGAGCAGTACTTC. This codes for CSVVGPTYEQYF.

This clonotype was observed a few times. The chain uses TRBV4-2 and TRBJ1-4, with a weak D call TRBD1 (5 bases). Germline CDR1 reads LGHNA; CDR2 reads YNFKEQ. The CDR3 extends over 15 amino acids. Trimming removed 5 bases from V and 5 bases from J, with 15 bases in between. This CDR3 reads CASSEGTAANEKLFF. The CDR3 coding sequence is TGTGCCAGCAGCGAGGGGACGGCAGCGAATGAAAAACTGTTTTTT.

This clonotype was counted a few times. This chain links TRBV7-6 with TRBJ2-1, with D possibly TRBD2 on 6 matching bases. The CDR3 sequence is 15 residues long. The germline V gene has CDR1 SGHVS and CDR2 FNYEAQ. With 5 bases removed from V and 1 base from J, the gap between germline ends came to 12 bases. CDR3 residues: CASSPRDSSYNEQFF. The CDR3 DNA reads TGTGCCAGCAGCCCCCGGGACTCGTCCTACAATGAGCAGTTCTTC.

The chain employs TRBV2 and TRBJ2-3; D is perhaps TRBD2 (6 bases). In germline, CDR1 is SNHLY, CDR2 FYNNEI. Trimming left V 6 bases short and J 3 bases short, with 19 bases between. The length of the CDR3 is 16 residues. The CDR3 sequence is CASRTLALGGTDTQYF. DNA of the CDR3: TGTGCCAGCAGAACCCTAGCGCTGGGAGGTACAGATACGCAGTATTTT. The full variable domain, with the rest looked up from reference TRBV2 and TRBJ2-3, is EPEVTQTPSHQVTQMGQEVILRCVPISNHLYFYWYRQILGQKVEFLVSFYNNEISEKSEIFDDQFSVERPDGSNFTLKIRSTKLEDSAMYFCASRTLALGGTDTQYFGPGTRLTVL.

Comment on this clonotype: The conserved phenylalanine or tryptophan normally closing the CDR3 is absent here, so this likely arose from a read error. The chain couples TRBV4-1 to TRBJ2-5, with 10 nucleotides matching TRBD2. The trim removed 0 bases at V and 5 bases at J, leaving 9 bases unmatched. The CDR3 contains 17 residues. The V gene's germline CDR1 is MGHRA and CDR2 YSYEKL. Here the CDR3 reads CASSQDGLAGVWETQYV. The DNA for the CDR3 is TGCGCCAGCAGCCAAGATGGGCTAGCGGGAGTTTGGGAGACCCAGTACGTC.

The chain recombines TRBV5-5 with TRBJ1-2, with a possible D match to TRBD1 (6 bases). V dropped 0 bases and J dropped 8 bases, with 14 bases sitting between them. CDR3 size: 14 residues. Germline loops: CDR1 SGHKS, CDR2 YYEKEE (reference sequence). CDR3: CASSLDRVSNGYTF. The CDR3 DNA reads TGTGCCAGCAGCTTGGACAGGGTATCGAACGGCTACACCTTC.

This clonotype was picked up a small number of times. The chain uses TRBV6-4 and TRBJ2-2, with D unresolved. V dropped 2 bases and J dropped 2 bases, with 3 bases sitting between them. The CDR3 sequence is 13 residues long. CDR1 MRHNA and CDR2 SNTAGT come from the germline V gene. The CDR3 DNA reads TGTGCCAGCAGTGACAAAAACACCGGGGAGCTGTTTTTT. Its translation is CASSDKNTGELFF.